This entry describes one T cell receptor (beta chain). This CDR3 is 13 amino acids long. Germline values: CDR1 SEHNR, CDR2 FQNEAQ (reference sequence). V lost 8 bases, J lost 5 bases, and 8 bases stayed unmatched. The record originates from a study of blood T cell repertoires in COVID-19. Study context: In each case, the material was cDNA or gDNA derived from T cells, B-cell-depleted T cells, or PBMCs.

In the authors' workflow: Amplification of reference gene primers provided the estimated nucleated cell counts. Sequencing was performed with immunoSEQ multiplex PCR; in TCRdb, only in-frame clones are kept and a portion is missing. Clone size and the V and J calls come from that table; the DNA yielded D and trimming. The table lists 200,000 or so clones, 75% to 90% of them singletons. The rearrangement links TRBV7-9 to TRBJ2-7; 8 bases are a match to TRBD1. This TCR was recovered from a man between 65 and 85 years old with active or convalescent COVID-19. The sample was peripheral blood. The CDR3 DNA reads as TGTGCCAGCGGCCGGGACAGGCTCAACGAGCAGTACTTC. Its protein product is CASGRDRLNEQYF.